In this sample, the clone carrying this T cell receptor (beta chain) turned up many times. CDR1 MDHEN and CDR2 SYDVKM come from the germline V gene. Germline trimming cut 4 bases from V and 4 bases from J; bases unmatched to any gene: 8. The CDR3 runs 15 residues. Primed by a sample-barcoded 5' primer and a J-beta primer mix, a second PCR proceeded for roughly 7 to 12 cycles. Carrying 12 random nucleotides, a template-switch adaptor labeled each individual cDNA molecule. TCRdb reprocessed the 5' RACE reads via MiXCR and lists one record per CDR3 protein. The sample carries more than 800,000 distinct CDR3 sequences, roughly 26% recorded once. Researchers collected about 9.6 milliliters of peripheral blood from every single donor. A minimum of 7 million PBMCs was isolated per sample. This entry belongs to a study of blood T cells in healthy people across ages.

This sequence was found in a woman at least 80 years old in good health. The specimen was blood. The J gene is TRBJ2-7, the V gene TRBV28, with 9 bases aligning to TRBD1. CDR3 DNA: TGTGCCAGCAGTTCCACCGGGACAGGGATTTACGAGCAGTACTTC. Translating it yields CASSSTGTGIYEQYF.